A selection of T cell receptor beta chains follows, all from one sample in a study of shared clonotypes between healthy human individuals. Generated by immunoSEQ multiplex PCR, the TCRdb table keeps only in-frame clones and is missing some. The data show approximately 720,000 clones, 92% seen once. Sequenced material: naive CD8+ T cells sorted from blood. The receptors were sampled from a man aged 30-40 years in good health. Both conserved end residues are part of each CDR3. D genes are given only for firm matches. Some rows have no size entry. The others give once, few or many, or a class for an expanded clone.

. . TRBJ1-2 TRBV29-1 CSVETGSYGYTF TGCAGCGTTGAAACAGGTTCCTATGGCTACACCTTC
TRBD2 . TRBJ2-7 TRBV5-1 CASSPGTSRSYEQYF TGCGCCAGCAGCCCGGGGACTAGCAGATCATACGAGCAGTACTTC
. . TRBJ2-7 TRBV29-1 CSGVGDSYEQYF TGCAGCGGGGTCGGGGACTCCTACGAGCAGTACTTC
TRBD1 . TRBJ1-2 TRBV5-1 CASSPGQLNYGYTF TGCGCCAGCAGCCCGGGACAGCTCAACTATGGCTACACCTTC
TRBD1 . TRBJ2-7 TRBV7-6 CASSLAWGQPHEQYF TGTGCCAGCAGCTTAGCATGGGGACAGCCCCACGAGCAGTACTTC
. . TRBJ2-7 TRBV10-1 CASSSSRSYEQYF TGCGCCAGCAGTAGCTCTAGGTCCTACGAGCAGTACTTC
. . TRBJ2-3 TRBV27 CASSLAGGPGQLTDTQYF TGTGCCAGCAGTTTAGCCGGGGGACCGGGACAGCTCACAGATACGCAGTATTTT
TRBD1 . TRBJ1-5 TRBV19 CASSIFHRTGANQPQHF TGTGCCAGTAGTATTTTTCACCGGACAGGGGCGAATCAGCCCCAGCATTTT
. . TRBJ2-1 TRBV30 CAWSLWETTYNEQFF TGTGCCTGGAGTCTCTGGGAAACGACCTACAATGAGCAGTTCTTC
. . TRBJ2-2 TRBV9 CASSVEGTRGTGELFF TGTGCCAGCAGCGTAGAGGGGACAAGGGGGACCGGGGAGCTGTTTTTT
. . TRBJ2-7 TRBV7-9 CASTSRGYEQYF TGTGCCAGCACATCTAGAGGCTACGAGCAGTACTTC
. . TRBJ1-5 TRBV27 CASSRRGSSNQPQHF TGTGCCAGCAGCCGACGAGGGAGTAGCAATCAGCCCCAGCATTTT
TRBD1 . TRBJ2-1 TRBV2 CASRAGQGNNEQFF TGTGCCAGCAGAGCGGGACAGGGGAACAATGAGCAGTTCTTC
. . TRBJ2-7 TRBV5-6 CASSPRGSLYEQYF TGTGCCAGCAGCCCCCGGGGATCCCTCTACGAGCAGTACTTC
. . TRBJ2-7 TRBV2 CASSGGSSYEQYF TGTGCCAGCAGTGGGGGGAGCTCCTACGAGCAGTACTTC
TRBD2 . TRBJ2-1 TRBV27 CASMRGRENYNEQFF TGTGCCAGCATGCGTGGGCGGGAGAACTACAATGAGCAGTTCTTC
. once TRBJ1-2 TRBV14 CASSQVDFEIRTDLVHDGYTF TGTGCCAGCAGCCAAGTTGATTTTGAAATCAGGACAGATTTAGTTCATGATGGCTACACCTTC
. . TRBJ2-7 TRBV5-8 CASSPPRQAYEQYF TGTGCCAGCAGCCCACCAAGGCAAGCCTACGAGCAGTACTTC
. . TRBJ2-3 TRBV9 CASSASSQGIVYTDTQYF TGTGCCAGCAGCGCCTCGAGTCAAGGGATAGTATATACAGATACGCAGTATTTT
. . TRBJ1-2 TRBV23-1 CASSQSSGVEGTGYTF TGCGCCAGCAGTCAATCGTCGGGGGTAGAGGGAACTGGCTACACCTTC
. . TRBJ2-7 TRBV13 CASSASTTPYEQYF TGTGCCAGCAGCGCCTCTACGACACCCTACGAGCAGTACTTC
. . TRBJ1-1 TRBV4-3 CASSQILQGLGHTEAFF TGCGCCAGCAGCCAGATCTTACAGGGACTCGGCCACACTGAAGCTTTCTTT
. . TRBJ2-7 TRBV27 CASSSSLRFYEQYF TGTGCCAGCAGTTCCAGCCTCCGCTTCTACGAGCAGTACTTC
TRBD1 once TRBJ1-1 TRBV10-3 CAISESRTGNTEAFF TGTGCCATCAGTGAGTCGAGGACAGGGAACACTGAAGCTTTCTTT
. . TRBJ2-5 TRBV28 CASSLSPLESQETQYF TGTGCCAGCAGTTTATCTCCGTTAGAAAGCCAAGAGACCCAGTACTTC